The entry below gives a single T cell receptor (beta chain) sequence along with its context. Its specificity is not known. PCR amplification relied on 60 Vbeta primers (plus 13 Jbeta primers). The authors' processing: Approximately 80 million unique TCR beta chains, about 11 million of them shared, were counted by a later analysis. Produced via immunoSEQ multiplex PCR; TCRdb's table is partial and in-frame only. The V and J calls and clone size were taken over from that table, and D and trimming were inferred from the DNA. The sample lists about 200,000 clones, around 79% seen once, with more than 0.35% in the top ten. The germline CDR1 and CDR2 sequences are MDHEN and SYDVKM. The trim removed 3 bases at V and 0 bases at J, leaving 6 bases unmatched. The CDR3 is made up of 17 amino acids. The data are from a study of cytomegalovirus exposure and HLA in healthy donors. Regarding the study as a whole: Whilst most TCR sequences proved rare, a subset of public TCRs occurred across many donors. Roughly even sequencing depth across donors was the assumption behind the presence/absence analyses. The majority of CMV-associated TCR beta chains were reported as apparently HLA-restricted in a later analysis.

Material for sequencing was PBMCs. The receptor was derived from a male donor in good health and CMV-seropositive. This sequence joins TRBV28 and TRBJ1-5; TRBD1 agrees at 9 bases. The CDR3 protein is CASSLGTGYLSNQPQHF. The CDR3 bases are TGTGCCAGCAGTTTGGGGACAGGGTACCTTAGCAATCAGCCCCAGCATTTT. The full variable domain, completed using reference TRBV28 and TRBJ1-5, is DVKVTQSSRYLVKRTGEKVFLECVQDMDHENMFWYRQDPGLGLRLIYFSYDVKMKEKGDIPEGYSVSREKKERFSLILESASTNQTSMYLCASSLGTGYLSNQPQHFGDGTRLSIL.